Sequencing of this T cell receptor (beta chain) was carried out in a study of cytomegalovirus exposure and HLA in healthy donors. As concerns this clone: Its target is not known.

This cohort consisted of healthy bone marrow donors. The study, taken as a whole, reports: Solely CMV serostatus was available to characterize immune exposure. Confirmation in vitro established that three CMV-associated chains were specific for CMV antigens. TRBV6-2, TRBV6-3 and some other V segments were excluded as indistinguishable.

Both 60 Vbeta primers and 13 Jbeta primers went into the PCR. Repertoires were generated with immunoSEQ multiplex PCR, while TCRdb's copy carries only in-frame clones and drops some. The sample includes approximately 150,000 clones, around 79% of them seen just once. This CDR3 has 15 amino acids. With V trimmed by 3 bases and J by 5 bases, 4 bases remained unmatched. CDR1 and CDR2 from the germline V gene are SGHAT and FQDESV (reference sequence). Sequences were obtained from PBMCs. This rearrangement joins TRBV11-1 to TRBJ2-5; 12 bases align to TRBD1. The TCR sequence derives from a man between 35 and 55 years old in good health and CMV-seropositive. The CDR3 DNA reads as TGTGCCAGCAGCTTCGGGACAGGGGGCGGCGAGACCCAGTACTTC. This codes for CASSFGTGGGETQYF.